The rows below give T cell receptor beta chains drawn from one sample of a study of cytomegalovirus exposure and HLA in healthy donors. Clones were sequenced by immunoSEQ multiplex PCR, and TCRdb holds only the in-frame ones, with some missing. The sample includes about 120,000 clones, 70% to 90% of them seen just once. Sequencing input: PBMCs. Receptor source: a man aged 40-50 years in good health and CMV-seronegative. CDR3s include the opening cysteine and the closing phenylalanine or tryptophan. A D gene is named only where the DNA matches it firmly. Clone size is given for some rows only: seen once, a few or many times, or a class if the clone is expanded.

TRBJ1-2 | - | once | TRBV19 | TGTGCCAGTATGGGGGGGATTTATGGCTACACCTTC | CASMGGIYGYTF
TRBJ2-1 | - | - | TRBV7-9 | TGTGCCACCACGCTCCCCCAGCAGGTTGAGCAGTTCTTC | CATTLPQQVEQFF
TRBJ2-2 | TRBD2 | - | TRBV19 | TGTGCCAGTAGTATCGGGAGGGCCGGGGAGCTGTTTTTT | CASSIGRAGELFF
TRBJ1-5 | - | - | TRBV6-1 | TGTGCCAGCAGCGCCACGGACAGTTTGAGTCAGCCCCAGCATTTT | CASSATDSLSQPQHF
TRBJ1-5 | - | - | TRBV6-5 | TGTGCCAGCAGGATTAGGGAGTCGAGCAATCAGCCCCAGCATTTT | CASRIRESSNQPQHF
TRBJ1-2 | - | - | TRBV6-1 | TGTGCCAGCAGTGATGTTGCGGTGAGAGGCTACACCTTC | CASSDVAVRGYTF
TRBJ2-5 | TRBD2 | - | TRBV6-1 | TGTGCCAGCAGTGAAGTAGCGGGGGGCCAAGAGACCCAGTACTTC | CASSEVAGGQETQYF
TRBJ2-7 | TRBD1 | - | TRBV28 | TGTGCCAGCAGTTTAGCCCGGACAGGGCGCTACGAGCAGTACTTC | CASSLARTGRYEQYF
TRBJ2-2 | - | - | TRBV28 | TGTGCCAGCAGACTCCTAACGCGGGCGAACACCGGGGAGCTGTTTTTT | CASRLLTRANTGELFF
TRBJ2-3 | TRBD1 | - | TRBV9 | TGTGCCAGCAGCGTAGGGATGGGACAGGGGATCTATGCAGATACGCAGTATTTT | CASSVGMGQGIYADTQYF
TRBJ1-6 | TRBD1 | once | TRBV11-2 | TGTGCCAGCAGCCGGACAGGGTCTTCACCCCTCCACTTT | CASSRTGSSPLHF
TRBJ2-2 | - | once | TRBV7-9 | TGTGCCAGCAGCTACGAGGGAAACGGGGAGCTGTTTTTT | CASSYEGNGELFF
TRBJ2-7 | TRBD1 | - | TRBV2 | TGTGCCAGCAGCCAGGACAGGAAACTAACCTACGAGCAGTACTTC | CASSQDRKLTYEQYF
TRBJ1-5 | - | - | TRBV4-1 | TGCGCCAGCAGCCAAGAGAGAAGGGCAGGGCAGCCCCAGCATTTT | CASSQERRAGQPQHF
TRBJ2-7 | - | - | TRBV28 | TGTGCCAGCAGTTTAAGCCTAGAGCAGTACTTC | CASSLSLEQYF
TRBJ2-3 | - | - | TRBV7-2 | TGTGCCAGCAGCTTAGAGCACACGCAGTATTTT | CASSLEHTQYF
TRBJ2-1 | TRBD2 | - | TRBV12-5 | TGTGCTAGTGGTTCGCGAGCGGGAGGTTACGATGAGCAGTTCTTC | CASGSRAGGYDEQFF
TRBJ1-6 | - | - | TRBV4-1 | TGCGCCAGCAGCCAATGGTTTGAGGGTGGGGATAATTCACCCCTCCACTTT | CASSQWFEGGDNSPLHF
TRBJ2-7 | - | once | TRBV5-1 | TGCGCCAGCAGCTTGGCTCCTCTCTACGAGCAGTACTTC | CASSLAPLYEQYF
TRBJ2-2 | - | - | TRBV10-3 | TGTGCCATCAGTGGCGGGGTGTACACCGGGGAGCTGTTTTTT | CAISGGVYTGELFF
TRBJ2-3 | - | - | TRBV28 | TGTGCCAGCAGCCGACCTCTTCCAGGTCACACAGATACGCAGTATTTT | CASSRPLPGHTDTQYF
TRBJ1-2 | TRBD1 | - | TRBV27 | TGTGCCAGCAGTCCTGACTCGACAGGGCCCATCGGCTACACCTTC | CASSPDSTGPIGYTF
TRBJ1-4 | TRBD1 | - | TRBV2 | TGTGCCAGCAGGGGGGACAGGGGGAATGAAAAACTGTTTTTT | CASRGDRGNEKLFF
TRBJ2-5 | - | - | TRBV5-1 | TGCGCCAGCAGCTTGGCATCCCATCGGGGGGAGACCCAGTACTTC | CASSLASHRGETQYF
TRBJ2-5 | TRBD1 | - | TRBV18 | TGTGCCAGCTCACCGTCAGGGGGCCAAGAGACCCAGTACTTC | CASSPSGGQETQYF
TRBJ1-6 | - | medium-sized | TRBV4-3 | TGCGCCAGCAGCAGACTCGGACAACTCGATAATTCACCCCTCCACTTT | CASSRLGQLDNSPLHF
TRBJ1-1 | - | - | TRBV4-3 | TGCGCCAGCAGCCAAGCCGCGACGGGGGAGACTGAAGCTTTCTTT | CASSQAATGETEAFF
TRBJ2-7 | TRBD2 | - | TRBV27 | TGTGCCAGCAGCCTCCAGGGGACTAGATCTGAAACTTCCTACGAGCAGTACTTC | CASSLQGTRSETSYEQYF
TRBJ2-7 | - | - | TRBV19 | TGTGCCAGTAGTATTTCGGCGGTTACCTACGAGCAGTACTTC | CASSISAVTYEQYF
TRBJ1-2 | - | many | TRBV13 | TGTGCCAGCAGCTCGGATCAGGGATACTATGGCTACACCTTC | CASSSDQGYYGYTF
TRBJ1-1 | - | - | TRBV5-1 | TGCGCCAGCAGCAGAGAGGGGAACACTGAAGCTTTCTTT | CASSREGNTEAFF
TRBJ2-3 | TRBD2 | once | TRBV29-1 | TGCAGCCTGGGTTATAGCGGGGGGGCAGATACGCAGTATTTT | CSLGYSGGADTQYF
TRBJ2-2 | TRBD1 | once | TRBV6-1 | TGTGCCAGCAGAACCGGGACAGCGAACACCGGGGAGCTGTTTTTT | CASRTGTANTGELFF
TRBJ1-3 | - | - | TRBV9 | TGTGCCAGCAGCGTAGCTGCGGCCTCTGCCTCTGGAAACACCATATATTTT | CASSVAAASASGNTIYF
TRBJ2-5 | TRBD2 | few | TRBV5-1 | TGCGCCACCACTAGCGGGGGGGACCAAGAGACCCAGTACTTC | CATTSGGDQETQYF
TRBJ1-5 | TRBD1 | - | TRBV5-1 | TGCGCCAGCAGCTTGGGGACAGGGGGGGGTCAGCCCCAGCATTTT | CASSLGTGGGQPQHF
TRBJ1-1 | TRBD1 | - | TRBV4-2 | TGTGCCAGCAGCCCACATATAAACAGGGGACCTGAGGCTTTCTTT | CASSPHINRGPEAFF
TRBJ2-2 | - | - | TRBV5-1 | TGCGCCAGCAGCGCGACTGGCCGGAAAAAGACCGGGGAGCTGTTTTTT | CASSATGRKKTGELFF
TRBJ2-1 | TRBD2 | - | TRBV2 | TGTGCCAGCAGCCCCCGGACTAGCGTCAATGAGCAGTTCTTC | CASSPRTSVNEQFF
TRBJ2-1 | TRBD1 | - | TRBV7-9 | TGTGCCAGCAGCCTACCGGGACAGGGGGCGAATGAGCAGTTCTTC | CASSLPGQGANEQFF
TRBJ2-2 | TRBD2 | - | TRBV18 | TGTGCCAGCTCACCCGGACTAGTTGGCACCGGGGAGCTGTTTTTT | CASSPGLVGTGELFF
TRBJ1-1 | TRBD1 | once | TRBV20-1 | TGCAGTGCTAGGGGGGACAGTGAAGCTTTCTTT | CSARGDSEAFF
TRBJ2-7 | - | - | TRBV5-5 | TGTGCCAGCAGCTTGCCCAACATAATCTACGAGCAGTACTTC | CASSLPNIIYEQYF